Presented here are 19 T cell receptor beta chains from one specimen sequenced in a study of spatial heterogeneity in lung cancer (dated by TCRdb to about 2019). Library creation used 5' RACE. Sequencing was performed on a NextSeq 500. TCRdb cleaned the public reads at Q25 with fastp, built clones with MiXCR and kept in-frame beta chains. Records with the same CDR3 protein are collapsed into one entry carrying the most frequent genes and DNA. Present in this sample are 7,000 to 8,500 distinct CDR3 sequences, around 16% of which were seen just once. Clones ranked in the top ten supply about 16% of the sample. The label giving this sample's time point can be read as: sample taken at primary tumor resection. The sample here was normal lung tissue next to the tumor, taken at surgery. Receptors were obtained from a male donor with early-stage non-small cell lung cancer.

This clonotype was found a few times. This sequence joins TRBV28 and TRBJ1-5; perhaps TRBD1 as D (5 bases). Per the germline V gene, CDR1 is MDHEN and CDR2 is SYDVKM. The CDR3 length is 13 residues. Deletions cut 3 bases from V and 6 bases from J, with 9 bases between. Written as DNA, the CDR3 is TGTGCCAGCAGTTTCGGGGACGGTCAGCCCCAGCATTTT. This translates into CASSFGDGQPQHF.

This clonotype showed up just a few times. The rearrangement links TRBV18 to TRBJ1-5, with D possibly being TRBD1 (6 bases). The CDR3 covers 13 residues. CDR1 and CDR2 (germline): KGHSH, LQKENI. Trimming cost V 3 bases and J 6 bases, with 9 bases left between them. DNA of the CDR3: TGTGCCAGCTCACCCAAACAGGGTCAGCCCCAGCATTTT. Translating gives CASSPKQGQPQHF.

By sample share, this clonotype is medium-sized. Here the CDR3 reads CASSYDSRDGEAFF. CDR3 sequence (DNA): TGTGCCAGCAGCTACGATTCCCGGGACGGTGAAGCTTTCTTT. This chain links TRBV5-4 with TRBJ1-1, with D perhaps matching TRBD1 (5 bases). The CDR3 spans 14 residues. Trimming stripped 3 bases from V and 7 bases from J, with 16 bases between. Germline-derived CDR1 and CDR2 are SGHNT and YYREEE (reference sequence).

This clonotype is judged medium-sized (0.01 to 0.1%). The rearrangement uses TRBV3-1 and TRBJ2-1; D gene unclear. Per germline, CDR1 LGHDT and CDR2 YNNKEL (reference sequence). V lost 0 bases to trimming and J lost 1 base, with 7 bases between them. There are 15 residues in the CDR3. CDR3 protein: CASSQDPKSYNEQFF. CDR3 DNA: TGTGCCAGCAGCCAAGACCCCAAGTCCTACAATGAGCAGTTCTTC.

V and J are TRBV24-1 and TRBJ2-7, with D unresolved. CDR3 length equals 13 residues. Trimming stripped 5 bases from V and 2 bases from J, with 9 bases between. Per germline, CDR1 KGHDR and CDR2 SFDVKD. The CDR3 DNA is TGTGCCACCAGTGGCGGCCCCGCCTACGAGCAGTACTTC. Its translation: CATSGGPAYEQYF.

In its sample, this clonotype is medium-sized (0.01 to 0.1%). The rearrangement joins TRBV30 to TRBJ1-5; 7 nucleotides align to TRBD1. The junction had 5 bases not matched to a gene; V was cut back by 3 bases and J by 3 bases. The CDR3 totals 14 residues. The germline V gene encodes CDR1 GTSNPN and CDR2 SVGIG (reference sequence). CDR3 loop: CAWSRDSVNQPQHF. The CDR3 DNA sequence: TGTGCCTGGAGCAGGGACAGCGTCAATCAGCCCCAGCATTTT.

The rearrangement uses TRBV6-5 and TRBJ1-2; D gene ambiguous. This CDR3 contains 16 residues. Germline CDR1 and CDR2: MNHEY and SVGAGI. The V gene lost 0 bases and the J gene lost 0 bases, with 11 bases spanning the gap. The CDR3 here is CASSYSSTTPNYGYTF. As DNA, the CDR3 is TGTGCCAGCAGTTACTCGAGCACAACTCCTAACTATGGCTACACCTTC.

This chain uses TRBV7-8 with TRBJ2-3, with D perhaps matching TRBD2 (6 bases). The CDR3 runs 14 residues. Trimming shortened V by 2 bases and J by 1 base, and 7 bases separated the two germline ends. Germline CDR1 SGHVS, CDR2 FQNEAQ. The CDR3 here is CASSLSGGTDTQYF. The CDR3, as DNA: TGTGCCAGCAGCTTATCGGGGGGCACAGATACGCAGTATTTT.

This clonotype has a handful of counts. The chain couples TRBV28 to TRBJ1-5; a possible D gene is TRBD1 (5 bases). The CDR3 spans 15 residues. Per germline, CDR1 MDHEN and CDR2 SYDVKM. With 7 bases removed from V and 12 bases from J, the gap between germline ends came to 25 bases. CDR3 loop: CASTGGATAQWGQHF. CDR3 DNA sequence: TGTGCCAGCACCGGGGGAGCGACAGCCCAGTGGGGCCAGCATTTT.

The rearrangement links TRBV10-3 to TRBJ2-3; TRBD1 agrees at 8 bases. The CDR3 is made up of 15 amino acids. J was trimmed by 2 bases and V by 4 bases; bases with no gene match: 5. Germline CDR1 reads ENHRY; CDR2 reads SYGVKD. The CDR3 region is CAISGGQDYTDTQYF. In DNA, the CDR3 is TGTGCCATCAGTGGGGGACAGGACTACACAGATACGCAGTATTTT.

This sequence joins TRBV7-2 and TRBJ2-3; D assignment may be TRBD1 or TRBD2 (5 bases each). In germline, CDR1 is SGHTA, CDR2 FQGNSA. The CDR3 covers 15 residues. V lost 5 bases, J lost 4 bases, and 16 bases lay in between. The CDR3 region is CASSQSRGAADTQYF. The CDR3 DNA is TGTGCCAGCAGCCAATCAAGGGGAGCCGCAGATACGCAGTATTTT.

The DNA for the CDR3 is TGCAGTGCTAGATTTTTTGCGGCGCGGACTGAAGCTTTCTTT. Amino acid sequence: CSARFFAARTEAFF. The rearrangement links TRBV20-1 to TRBJ1-1, with D hard to call. CDR1 is DFQATT and CDR2 is SNEGSKA in the germline V gene (reference sequence). Trimming pared 2 bases from V and 5 bases from J, leaving 15 bases between. The length of the CDR3 is 14 residues.

The V call is TRBV7-2, the J call TRBJ2-7; D unclear. Trimming cost V 5 bases and J 7 bases, with 9 bases left between them. The CDR3 has 11 residues. CDR1 and CDR2 (germline): SGHTA, FQGNSA. The CDR3 loop reads CASSPGLEQYF. For the CDR3, the DNA is TGTGCCAGCAGCCCCGGTTTAGAGCAGTACTTC.

The sample holds a few counts of this clonotype. V and J are TRBV28 and TRBJ1-1, with 7 nucleotides matching TRBD1. The CDR3 has 12 residues. J lost 5 bases, V lost 6 bases, and 3 bases had no gene match. CDR1 and CDR2 (germline): MDHEN, SYDVKM. CDR3 DNA sequence: TGTGCCAGCAGACAGGGGAAAACTGAAGCTTTCTTT. Translating gives CASRQGKTEAFF.

In its sample, this clonotype was seen many times. The rearrangement joins TRBV7-2 to TRBJ2-7, with 9 bases that match TRBD1. Germline V gene data show CDR1 as SGHTA and CDR2 as FQGNSA. The CDR3 covers 14 residues. V shed 5 bases and J 3 bases; nucleotides not matched to a gene: 5. CDR3 DNA sequence: TGTGCCAGCAGCACTCCGGGACAGGGCTACGAGCAGTACTTC. As protein: CASSTPGQGYEQYF.

This chain joins TRBV5-6 and TRBJ2-2; D is uncertain. This CDR3 spans 15 amino acids. The germline V gene has CDR1 SGHDT and CDR2 YYEEEE. V lost 1 base to trimming and J lost 1 base, with 8 bases between them. The CDR3 DNA reads as TGTGCCAGCAGCTTGTTGCTAGAGAACACCGGGGAGCTGTTTTTT. It is translated as CASSLLLENTGELFF.

This clonotype was seen a handful of times. V and J are TRBV6-2 or TRBV6-3 and TRBJ1-2, with 7 bases lining up with TRBD1. Germline V gives CDR1 MNHEY, CDR2 SVGEGT. There are 15 residues in the CDR3. V trimming: 5 bases; J trimming: 2 bases; junction bases outside the gene matches: 8. Written as DNA, the CDR3 is TGTGCCAGCAGTAAACCTACGACAGGGAACTATGGCTACACCTTC. It translates to CASSKPTTGNYGYTF.

The chain carries TRBV11-2 and TRBJ1-5; 7 nucleotides align to TRBD1. In germline, CDR1 is SGHAT, CDR2 FQNNGV. V trimming: 5 bases; J trimming: 6 bases; junction bases outside the gene matches: 10. This CDR3 contains 15 residues. CDR3 sequence: CASSPGQRGVQPQHF. The CDR3 DNA sequence: TGTGCCAGCAGCCCGGGACAGCGAGGGGTTCAGCCCCAGCATTTT.

The chain uses TRBV12-3 or TRBV12-4 and TRBJ2-7, with D unclear. Trimming left V 10 bases short and J 2 bases short, with 15 bases between. The CDR3 sequence is 13 residues long. CDR3 sequence (DNA): TGTGCCAACAGCAAGGACCTCACCTACGAGCAGTACTTC. Its translation is CANSKDLTYEQYF.